These 9 T cell receptor beta chains originate from one sample sequenced in a study of cytomegalovirus exposure and HLA in healthy donors. Primers included in the PCR were 60 Vbeta and 13 Jbeta primers. Sequencing was performed with immunoSEQ multiplex PCR; in TCRdb, only in-frame clones are kept and a portion is missing. The table includes fewer than 80,000 clones, about 68% detected once. The sequenced sample consisted of PBMCs. These TCRs come from a woman aged 45-59 years in good health and CMV-seropositive.

This clone was detected a few times. The chain has TRBV7-8 and TRBJ2-5, with a possible D match to TRBD2 (6 bases). Trimming shortened V by 4 bases and J by 3 bases, and 6 bases separated the two germline ends. In germline, CDR1 is SGHVS, CDR2 FQNEAQ. This CDR3 has 12 amino acids. The CDR3 DNA is TGTGCCAGCAGCTCGGGAGAAGAGACCCAGTACTTC. Its protein product is CASSSGEETQYF. Full variable domain (missing parts from reference TRBV7-8 and TRBJ2-5): GAGVSQSPRYKVAKRGQDVALRCDPISGHVSLFWYQQALGQGPEFLTYFQNEAQLDKSGLPSDRFFAERPEGSVSTLKIQRTQQEDSAVYLCASSSGEETQYFGPGTRLLVL.

This chain uses TRBV19 with TRBJ1-1, with D possibly being TRBD1 (5 bases). The germline V gene encodes CDR1 LNHDA and CDR2 SQIVND (reference sequence). There are 11 residues in the CDR3. Trimming removed 7 bases from V and 7 bases from J, with 10 bases in between. The chain's CDR3 is CASNGGDEAFF. In nucleotides, the CDR3 is TGTGCCAGTAACGGAGGGGATGAAGCTTTCTTT.

The chain uses TRBV10-3 and TRBJ2-1; the D gene is possibly TRBD1 (6 bases). The V gene lost 0 bases and the J gene lost 7 bases, with 19 bases spanning the gap. Germline V gene sequence: CDR1 ENHRY, CDR2 SYGVKD. CDR3 length: 17 amino acids. The CDR3 coding sequence is TGTGCCATCAGTGAGTCGACTCATGGGGGCGCCCAGAATGAGCAGTTCTTC. Translation: CAISESTHGGAQNEQFF.

The table lists this clone with a count of one. J is TRBJ2-2 and V is TRBV7-2, with D possibly TRBD1 on 5 matching bases. Germline V gives CDR1 SGHTA, CDR2 FQGNSA. V was cut by 2 bases and J by 0 bases, with 7 bases left in between. The CDR3 extends over 15 amino acids. In DNA form, the CDR3 reads TGTGCCAGCAGCTTACCAGGGTCGAACACCGGGGAGCTGTTTTTT. Its translation is CASSLPGSNTGELFF.

The chain carries TRBV5-1 and TRBJ1-1; maybe TRBD1 (6 bases). The CDR3 is 15 amino acids. CDR1 SGHRS and CDR2 YFSETQ come from the germline V gene. V shed 0 bases and J shed 4 bases, with 13 bases lying between them. Here the CDR3 reads CASSLDAQGFTEAFF. The CDR3 nucleotides are TGCGCCAGCAGCTTGGATGCCCAGGGGTTCACTGAAGCTTTCTTT.

The chain recombines TRBV27 with TRBJ1-6, with a possible D match to TRBD1 (6 bases). V lost 5 bases and J 7 bases, leaving 18 bases between the germline ends. This CDR3 contains 16 residues. Germline CDR1 and CDR2: MNHEY and SMNVEV (reference sequence). Here the CDR3 reads CASSPGGGQGNSPLHF. DNA for the CDR3: TGTGCCAGCAGTCCCGGCGGGGGGCAGGGGAATTCACCCCTCCACTTT.

The chain recombines TRBV14 with TRBJ2-3, with no clear D. The V and J ends lost 4 bases and 4 bases respectively, with 9 bases between them. Germline CDR1 SGHDN, CDR2 FVKESK. The CDR3 is 13 amino acids. CDR3 sequence reads: CASSLRLSDTQYF. The CDR3 bases are TGTGCCAGCAGCCTCAGGCTCTCAGATACGCAGTATTTT.

This chain links TRBV19 with TRBJ2-3, with 8 bases fitting TRBD2. Unmatched junction bases numbered 15, after V lost 10 bases and J lost 6 bases. CDR3 length: 15 residues. Germline CDR1 reads LNHDA; CDR2 reads SQIVND (reference sequence). The CDR3 is CATSQMGGGGDTQYF. CDR3 nucleotides: TGTGCCACCTCCCAAATGGGGGGCGGGGGGGATACGCAGTATTTT.

J is TRBJ1-2 and V is TRBV15; tentatively, D is TRBD1 (6 bases). The CDR3 is made up of 15 amino acids. CDR1 is LNHNV and CDR2 is YYDKDF in the germline V gene (reference sequence). Deletions cut 0 bases from V and 4 bases from J, with 12 bases between. CDR3 in amino acids: CATSRDMGTLYGYTF. The CDR3 DNA reads as TGTGCCACCAGCAGAGACATGGGGACACTCTATGGCTACACCTTC.